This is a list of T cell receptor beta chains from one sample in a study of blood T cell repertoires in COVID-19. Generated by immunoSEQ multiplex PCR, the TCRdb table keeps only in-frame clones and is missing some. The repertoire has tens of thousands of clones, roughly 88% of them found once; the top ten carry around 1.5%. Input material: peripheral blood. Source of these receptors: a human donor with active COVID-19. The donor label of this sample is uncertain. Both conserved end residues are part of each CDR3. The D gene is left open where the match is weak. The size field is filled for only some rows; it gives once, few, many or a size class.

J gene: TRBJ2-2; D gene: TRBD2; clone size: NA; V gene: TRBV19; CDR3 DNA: TGTGCCAGTAGTATTGGACTAGCGGGGGTGAACGGGGAGCTGTTTTTT; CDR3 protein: CASSIGLAGVNGELFF
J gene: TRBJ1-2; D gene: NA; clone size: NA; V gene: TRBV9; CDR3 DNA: TGTGCCAGCAGCGCCGTTTCGGGCGGTCGCGGGGGCTACACCTTC; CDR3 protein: CASSAVSGGRGGYTF
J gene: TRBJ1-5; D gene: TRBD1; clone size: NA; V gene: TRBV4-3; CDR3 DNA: TGCGCCAGCAGCACCCACAGGGGCGGTCAGCCCCAGCATTTT; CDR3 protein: CASSTHRGGQPQHF
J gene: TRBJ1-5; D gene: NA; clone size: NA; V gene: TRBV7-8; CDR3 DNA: TGTGCCAGCAGCTTTACAGTAGGCCGACCCCAGCATTTT; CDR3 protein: CASSFTVGRPQHF
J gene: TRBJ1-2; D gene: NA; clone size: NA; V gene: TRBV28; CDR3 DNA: TGTGCCAGCTACAAGGGGGTCTATGGCTACACCTTC; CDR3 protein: CASYKGVYGYTF
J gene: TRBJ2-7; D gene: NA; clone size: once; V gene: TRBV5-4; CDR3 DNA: TGTGCCAGCAGCTTGGATCAGGCTTCCGAGCAGTACTTC; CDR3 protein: CASSLDQASEQYF
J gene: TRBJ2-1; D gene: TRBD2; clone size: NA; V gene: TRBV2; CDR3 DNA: TGTGCCGGCTCGGGACTAGCGTCGGCGGGTGAGCAGTTCTTC; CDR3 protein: CAGSGLASAGEQFF
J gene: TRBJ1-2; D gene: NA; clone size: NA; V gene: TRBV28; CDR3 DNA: TGTGCCAGCAGTTTATTTAGGAGGGACTATGGCTACACCTTC; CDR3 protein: CASSLFRRDYGYTF
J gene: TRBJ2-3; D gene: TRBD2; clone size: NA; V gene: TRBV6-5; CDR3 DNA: TGTGCCAGCAGTTACTCGGCTAGCGGGGGGACAGATACGCAGTATTTT; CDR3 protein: CASSYSASGGTDTQYF
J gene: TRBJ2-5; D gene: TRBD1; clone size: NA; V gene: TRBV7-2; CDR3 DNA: TGTGCCAGCAGCCCGACAGGGGGCGGAGAGACCCAGTACTTC; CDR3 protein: CASSPTGGGETQYF
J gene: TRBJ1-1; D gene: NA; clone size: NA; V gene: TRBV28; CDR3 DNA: TGTGCCAGCAGTTTACCGCGGAACACTGAAGCTTTCTTT; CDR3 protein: CASSLPRNTEAFF
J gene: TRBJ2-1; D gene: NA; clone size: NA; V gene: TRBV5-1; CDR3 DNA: TGCGCCAGCAGCTTGGGAGCGGTCGATGAGCAGTTCTTC; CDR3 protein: CASSLGAVDEQFF
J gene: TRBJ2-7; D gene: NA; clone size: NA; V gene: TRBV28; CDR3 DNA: TGTGCCAGCAGTTTAAGCGTCTCGGTGGGTTCCTACGAGCAGTACTTC; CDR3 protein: CASSLSVSVGSYEQYF
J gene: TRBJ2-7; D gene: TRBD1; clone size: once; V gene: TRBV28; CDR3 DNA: TGTGCCAGCACCCAGACAGGGCAGGAGCAGTACTTC; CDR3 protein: CASTQTGQEQYF
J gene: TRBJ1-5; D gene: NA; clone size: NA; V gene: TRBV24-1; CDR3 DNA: TGTGCCACCAGTGTCCTATGGGCGGGGAAAGTTGGCAATCAGCCCCAGCATTTT; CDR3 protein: CATSVLWAGKVGNQPQHF
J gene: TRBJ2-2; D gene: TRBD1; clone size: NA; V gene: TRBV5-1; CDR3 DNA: TGCGCCAGCAGCCCTTGGGGACCAGGGGGAACCGGGGAGCTGTTTTTT; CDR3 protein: CASSPWGPGGTGELFF
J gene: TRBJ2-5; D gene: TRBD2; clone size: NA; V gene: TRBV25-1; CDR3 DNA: TGTGCCAGCAGTCAGCTGCGGGGGGCTGGGACCCAGTACTTC; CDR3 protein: CASSQLRGAGTQYF
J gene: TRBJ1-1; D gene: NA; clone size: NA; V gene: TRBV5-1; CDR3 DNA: TGCGCCAGCAGTGAGGGACGCGGGGACACTGAAGCTTTCTTT; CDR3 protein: CASSEGRGDTEAFF
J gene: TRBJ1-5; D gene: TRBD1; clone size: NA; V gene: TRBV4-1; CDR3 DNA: TGCGCCAGCAGCCAAGACACGGGACAGGCCCAATATAGCAATCAGCCCCAGCATTTT; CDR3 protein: CASSQDTGQAQYSNQPQHF
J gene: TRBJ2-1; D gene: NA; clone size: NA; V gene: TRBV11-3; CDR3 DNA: TGTGCCAGCAGCTTAGGAGCGGTCCCCTACAATGAGCAGTTCTTC; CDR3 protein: CASSLGAVPYNEQFF